The sequence of this TCR beta chain was determined in a study of cytomegalovirus exposure and HLA in healthy donors. Study in general: Roughly 77 million unique TCRs from HLA-typed donors made up an early data release. General study points: Cytomegalovirus-associated status was assigned to about 180 TCR beta chains. Serostatus for CMV was the only available immune exposure information.

Trimming cost V 0 bases and J 6 bases; bases outside gene matches: 5. This CDR3 region has 15 residues. From germline, CDR1 is SGHTA and CDR2 FQGTGA. In regard to this clone: What it binds is unknown.

Primers: 60 Vbeta forward and 13 Jbeta reverse. TCRdb's copy holds only in-frame clones and misses some; the assay was immunoSEQ multiplex PCR. Found here are 75,000 to 90,000 clones, around 84% of them singletons; the top ten hold 4.5%. The material sequenced was PBMCs. The origin of this receptor is a man aged 35 to 55 in good health and CMV-seronegative. The rearrangement uses TRBV7-3 and TRBJ2-1; 7 nucleotides agree with TRBD2. The CDR3 loop is CASSLTFGGSNEQFF. CDR3 bases: TGTGCCAGCAGCTTAACGTTTGGCGGGAGCAATGAGCAGTTCTTC.